Listed below are T cell receptor beta chains from one sample, sequenced in a study of cytomegalovirus exposure and HLA in healthy donors. Only in-frame clones appear in the TCRdb table, and some are missing; sequencing was by immunoSEQ multiplex PCR. The sample contains around 240,000 clones, nearly 90% of which appear only once. The sequenced sample consisted of PBMCs. Source of these receptors: a woman aged 18-30 years in good health and CMV-seronegative. The CDR3 runs from the conserved cysteine through the conserved F or W. Fields, in order: V gene, J gene, CDR3 protein.

v_call: TRBV19; j_call: TRBJ2-3; cdr3_aa: CAISRGVRGDTQYF
v_call: TRBV6-6; j_call: TRBJ1-5; cdr3_aa: CASSYEGSNQPQHF
v_call: TRBV7-9; j_call: TRBJ2-5; cdr3_aa: CASSPRLAEETQYF
v_call: TRBV28; j_call: TRBJ1-4; cdr3_aa: CASSHGTVMNEKLFF
v_call: TRBV7-9; j_call: TRBJ2-1; cdr3_aa: CASRVGQKSYNEQFF
v_call: TRBV28; j_call: TRBJ2-3; cdr3_aa: CASSLGDRGPDTDTQYF
v_call: TRBV28; j_call: TRBJ1-4; cdr3_aa: CASRLMVMREGLSIEKLFF
v_call: TRBV29-1; j_call: TRBJ2-3; cdr3_aa: CSVDMSGGLDTQYF
v_call: TRBV4-1; j_call: TRBJ2-7; cdr3_aa: CASSQDGIRGGYEQYF
v_call: TRBV28; j_call: TRBJ1-1; cdr3_aa: CASSSGGLNTEAFF
v_call: TRBV29-1; j_call: TRBJ2-1; cdr3_aa: CSAGLAVNNEQFF
v_call: TRBV7-6; j_call: TRBJ1-5; cdr3_aa: CASGHQGTGQPQHF
v_call: TRBV11-2; j_call: TRBJ2-5; cdr3_aa: CASSLVRETQYF
v_call: TRBV28; j_call: TRBJ1-4; cdr3_aa: CASSPRDRDANEKLFF
v_call: TRBV9; j_call: TRBJ2-2; cdr3_aa: CASSVGGLADGGELFF
v_call: TRBV27; j_call: TRBJ2-3; cdr3_aa: CASHRVSGSTDTQYF
v_call: TRBV18; j_call: TRBJ1-6; cdr3_aa: CASSPSRQDRAGSPLHF
v_call: TRBV9; j_call: TRBJ2-3; cdr3_aa: CASSVAWTVGTDTQYF
v_call: TRBV28; j_call: TRBJ1-6; cdr3_aa: CASRVTETYNSPLHF
v_call: TRBV28; j_call: TRBJ2-7; cdr3_aa: CATGTPATYEQYF
v_call: TRBV30; j_call: TRBJ1-2; cdr3_aa: CAWSVQPAYGYTF
v_call: TRBV5-8; j_call: TRBJ1-1; cdr3_aa: CASSLGGVSEAFF
v_call: TRBV1; j_call: TRBJ1-6; cdr3_aa: CTSSHNQGNSPLHF
v_call: TRBV29-1; j_call: TRBJ1-1; cdr3_aa: CSVVEGWTEAFF
v_call: TRBV11-3; j_call: TRBJ2-2; cdr3_aa: CASSRTGNGELFF
v_call: TRBV7-2; j_call: TRBJ1-1; cdr3_aa: CASSLSNTEAFF
v_call: TRBV2; j_call: TRBJ1-4; cdr3_aa: CASTEDRGSEKLFF